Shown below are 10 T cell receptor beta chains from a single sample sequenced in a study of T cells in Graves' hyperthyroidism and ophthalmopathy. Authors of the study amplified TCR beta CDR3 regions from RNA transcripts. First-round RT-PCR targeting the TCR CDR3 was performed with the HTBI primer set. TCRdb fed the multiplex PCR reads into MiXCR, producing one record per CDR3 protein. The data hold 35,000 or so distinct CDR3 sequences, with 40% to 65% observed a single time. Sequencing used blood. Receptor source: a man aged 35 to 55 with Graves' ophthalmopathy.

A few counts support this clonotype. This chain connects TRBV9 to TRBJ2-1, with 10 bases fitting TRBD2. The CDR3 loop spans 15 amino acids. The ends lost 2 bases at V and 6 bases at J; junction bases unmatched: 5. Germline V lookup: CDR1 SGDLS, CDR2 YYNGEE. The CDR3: CASSVYSGRANEQFF. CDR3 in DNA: TGTGCCAGCAGCGTTTACAGCGGGAGGGCCAATGAGCAGTTCTTC. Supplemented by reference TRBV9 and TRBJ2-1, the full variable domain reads DSGVTQTPKHLITATGQRVTLRCSPRSGDLSVYWYQQSLDQGLQFLIQYYNGEERAKGNILERFSAQQFPDLHSELNLSSLELGDSALYFCASSVYSGRANEQFFGPGTRLTVL.

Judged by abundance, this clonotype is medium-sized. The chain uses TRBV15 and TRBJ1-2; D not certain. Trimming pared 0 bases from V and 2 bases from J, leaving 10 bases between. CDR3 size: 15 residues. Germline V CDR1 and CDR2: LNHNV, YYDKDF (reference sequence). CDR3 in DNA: TGTGCCACCAGCAGAGATCTACTAGAAAACTATGGCTACACCTTC. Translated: CATSRDLLENYGYTF.

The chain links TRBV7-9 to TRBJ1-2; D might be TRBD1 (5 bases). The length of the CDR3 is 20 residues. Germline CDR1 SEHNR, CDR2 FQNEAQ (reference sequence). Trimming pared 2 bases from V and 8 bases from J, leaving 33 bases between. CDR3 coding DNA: TGTGCCAGCAGCTTACCGGGACTAGCGGCACTGGGGGAAAGGATAGGCGGCTACACCTTC. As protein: CASSLPGLAALGERIGGYTF.

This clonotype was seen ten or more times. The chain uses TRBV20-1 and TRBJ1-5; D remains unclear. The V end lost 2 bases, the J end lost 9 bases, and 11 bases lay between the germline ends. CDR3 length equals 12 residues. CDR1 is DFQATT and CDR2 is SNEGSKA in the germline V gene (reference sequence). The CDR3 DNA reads TGCAGTGCTAGAAGGCTAGGGCGGCCCCAGCATTTT. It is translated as CSARRLGRPQHF.

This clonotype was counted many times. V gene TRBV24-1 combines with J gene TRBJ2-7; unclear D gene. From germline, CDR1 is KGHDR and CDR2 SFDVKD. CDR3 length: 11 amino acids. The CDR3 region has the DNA TGTGCACCTCCGTGCTCCTACGAGCAGTACTTC. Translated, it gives CAPPCSYEQYF.

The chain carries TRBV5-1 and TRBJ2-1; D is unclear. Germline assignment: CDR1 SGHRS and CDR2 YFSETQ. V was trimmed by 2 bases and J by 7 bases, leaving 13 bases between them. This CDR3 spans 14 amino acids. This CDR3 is CASSLDSPRNEQFF. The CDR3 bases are TGCGCCAGCAGCTTAGACTCCCCTCGGAATGAGCAGTTCTTC.

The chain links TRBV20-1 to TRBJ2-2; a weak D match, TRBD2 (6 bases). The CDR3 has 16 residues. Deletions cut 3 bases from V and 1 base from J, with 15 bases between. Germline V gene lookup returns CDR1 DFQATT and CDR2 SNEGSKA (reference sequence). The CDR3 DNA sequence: TGCAGTGCTAGTTCGCCGATTAGCGGGAACACCGGGGAGCTGTTTTTT. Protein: CSASSPISGNTGELFF.

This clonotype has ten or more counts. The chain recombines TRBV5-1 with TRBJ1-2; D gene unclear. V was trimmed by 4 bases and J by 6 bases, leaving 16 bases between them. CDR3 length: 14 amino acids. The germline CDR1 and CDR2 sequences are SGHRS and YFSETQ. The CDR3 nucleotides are TGCGCCAGCAGCCCCGGAAGGCAGAGGGATGGCTACACCTTC. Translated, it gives CASSPGRQRDGYTF.

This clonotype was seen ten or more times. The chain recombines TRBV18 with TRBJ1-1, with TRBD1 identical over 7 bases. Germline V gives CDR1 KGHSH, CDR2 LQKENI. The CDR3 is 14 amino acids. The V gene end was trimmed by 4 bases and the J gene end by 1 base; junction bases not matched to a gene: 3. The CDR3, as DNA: TGTGCCAGCTCACAAAACAGGGGGAACACTGAAGCTTTCTTT. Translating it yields CASSQNRGNTEAFF.

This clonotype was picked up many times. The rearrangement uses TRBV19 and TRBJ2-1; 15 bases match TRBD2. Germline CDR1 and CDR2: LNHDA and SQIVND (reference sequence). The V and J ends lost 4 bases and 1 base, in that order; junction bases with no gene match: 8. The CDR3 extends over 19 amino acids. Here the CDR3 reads CASSTRTSGGAGSYNEQFF. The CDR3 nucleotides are TGTGCCAGTAGTACCCGGACTAGCGGGGGGGCGGGATCCTACAATGAGCAGTTCTTC.